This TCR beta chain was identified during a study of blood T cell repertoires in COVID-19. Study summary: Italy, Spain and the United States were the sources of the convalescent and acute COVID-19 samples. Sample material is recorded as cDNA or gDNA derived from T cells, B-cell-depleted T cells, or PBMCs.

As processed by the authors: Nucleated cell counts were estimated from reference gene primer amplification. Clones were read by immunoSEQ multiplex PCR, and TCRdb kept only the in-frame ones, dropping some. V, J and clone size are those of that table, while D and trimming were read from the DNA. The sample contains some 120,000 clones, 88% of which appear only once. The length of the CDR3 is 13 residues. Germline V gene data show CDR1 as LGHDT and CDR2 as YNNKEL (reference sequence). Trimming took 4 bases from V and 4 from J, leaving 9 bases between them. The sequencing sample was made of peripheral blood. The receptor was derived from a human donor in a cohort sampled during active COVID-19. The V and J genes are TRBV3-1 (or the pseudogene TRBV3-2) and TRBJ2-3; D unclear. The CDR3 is CASSRAAPDTQYF. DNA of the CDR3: TGTGCCAGCAGCCGTGCGGCGCCAGATACGCAGTATTTT.